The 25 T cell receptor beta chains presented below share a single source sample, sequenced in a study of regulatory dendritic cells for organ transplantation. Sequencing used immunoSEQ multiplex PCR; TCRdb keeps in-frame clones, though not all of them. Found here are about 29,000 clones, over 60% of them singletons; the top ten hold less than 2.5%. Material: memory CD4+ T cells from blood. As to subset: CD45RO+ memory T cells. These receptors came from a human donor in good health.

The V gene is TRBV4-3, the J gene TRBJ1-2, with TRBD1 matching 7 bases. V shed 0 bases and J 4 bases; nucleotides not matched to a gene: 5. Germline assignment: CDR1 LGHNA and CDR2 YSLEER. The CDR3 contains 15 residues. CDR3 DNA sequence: TGCGCCAGCAGCCAAGATAGACAGGGCGGCTATGGCTACACCTTC. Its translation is CASSQDRQGGYGYTF.

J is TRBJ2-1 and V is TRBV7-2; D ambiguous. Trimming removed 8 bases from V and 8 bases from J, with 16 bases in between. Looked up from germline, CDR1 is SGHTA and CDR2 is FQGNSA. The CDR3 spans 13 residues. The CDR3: CASSLFNVDEQFF. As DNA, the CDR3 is TGTGCCAGCTCCCTTTTTAATGTCGATGAGCAGTTCTTC.

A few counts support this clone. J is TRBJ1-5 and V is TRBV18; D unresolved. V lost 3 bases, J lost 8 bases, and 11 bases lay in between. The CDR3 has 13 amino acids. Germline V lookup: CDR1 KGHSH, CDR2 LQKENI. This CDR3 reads CASSPGGMKPQHF. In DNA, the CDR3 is TGTGCCAGCTCACCGGGAGGGATGAAGCCCCAGCATTTT.

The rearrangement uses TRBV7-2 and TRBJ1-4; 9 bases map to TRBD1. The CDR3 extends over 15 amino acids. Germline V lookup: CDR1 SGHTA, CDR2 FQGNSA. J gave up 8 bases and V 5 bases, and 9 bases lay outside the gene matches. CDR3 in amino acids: CASSPGTGRSEKLFF. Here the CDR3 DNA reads TGTGCCAGCAGCCCCGGGACAGGGAGATCGGAAAAACTGTTTTTT.

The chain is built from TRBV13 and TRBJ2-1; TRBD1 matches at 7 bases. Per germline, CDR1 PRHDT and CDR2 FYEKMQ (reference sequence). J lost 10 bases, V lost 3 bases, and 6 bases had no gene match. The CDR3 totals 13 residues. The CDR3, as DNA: TGTGCCAGCAGCTTCGTCCCAGGGGGAGAGCAGTTCTTC. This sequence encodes CASSFVPGGEQFF. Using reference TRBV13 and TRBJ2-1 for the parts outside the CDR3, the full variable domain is AAGVIQSPRHLIKEKRETATLKCYPIPRHDTVYWYQQGPGQDPQFLISFYEKMQSDKGSIPDRFSAQQFSDYHSELNMSSLELGDSALYFCASSFVPGGEQFFGPGTRLTVL.

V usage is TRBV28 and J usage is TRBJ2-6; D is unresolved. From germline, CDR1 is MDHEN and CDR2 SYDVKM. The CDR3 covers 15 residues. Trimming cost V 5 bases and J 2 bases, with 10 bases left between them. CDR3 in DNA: TGTGCCAGCAGTCCTACATCGGCTGGGGCCAACGTCCTGACTTTC. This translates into CASSPTSAGANVLTF.

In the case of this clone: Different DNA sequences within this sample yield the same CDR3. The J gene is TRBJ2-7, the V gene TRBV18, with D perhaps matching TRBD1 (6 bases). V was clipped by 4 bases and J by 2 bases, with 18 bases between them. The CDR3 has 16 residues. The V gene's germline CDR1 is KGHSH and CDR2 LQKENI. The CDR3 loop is CASSQTQGGGPYEQYF. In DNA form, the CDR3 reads TGTGCCAGCTCACAAACACAGGGTGGGGGTCCCTACGAGCAGTACTTC.

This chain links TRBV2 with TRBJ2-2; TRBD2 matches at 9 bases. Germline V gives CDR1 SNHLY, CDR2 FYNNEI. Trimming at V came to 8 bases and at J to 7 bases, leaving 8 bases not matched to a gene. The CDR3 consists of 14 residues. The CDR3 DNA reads TGTGCCAGCTCCGGGACTAGCTCTATCGGGGAGCTGTTTTTT. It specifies CASSGTSSIGELFF.

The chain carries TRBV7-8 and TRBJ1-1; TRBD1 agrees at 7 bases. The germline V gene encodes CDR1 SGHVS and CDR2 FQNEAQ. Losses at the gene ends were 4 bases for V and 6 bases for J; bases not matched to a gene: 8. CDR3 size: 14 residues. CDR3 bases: TGTGCCAGCAGCTCCTACAGGGGTAGGGCTGAAGCTTTCTTT. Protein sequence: CASSSYRGRAEAFF.

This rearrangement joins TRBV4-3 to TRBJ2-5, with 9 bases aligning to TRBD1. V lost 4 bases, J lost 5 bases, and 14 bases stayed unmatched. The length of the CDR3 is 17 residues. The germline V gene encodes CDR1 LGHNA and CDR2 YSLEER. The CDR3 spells CASSLHYSGQGMETQYF. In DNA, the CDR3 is TGCGCCAGCAGCCTCCACTACTCCGGACAGGGGATGGAGACCCAGTACTTC.

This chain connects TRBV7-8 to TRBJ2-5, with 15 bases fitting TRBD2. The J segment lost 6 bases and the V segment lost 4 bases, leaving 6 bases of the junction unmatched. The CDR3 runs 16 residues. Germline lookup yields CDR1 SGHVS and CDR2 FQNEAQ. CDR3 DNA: TGTGCCAGCAGCTCGTCGGGACTAGCGGGAGGCCAGACCCAGTACTTC. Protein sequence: CASSSSGLAGGQTQYF.

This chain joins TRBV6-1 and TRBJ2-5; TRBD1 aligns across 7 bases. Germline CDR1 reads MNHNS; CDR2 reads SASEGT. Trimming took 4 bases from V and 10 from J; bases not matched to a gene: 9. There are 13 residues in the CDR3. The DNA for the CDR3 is TGTGCCAGCAGTGCTCCACAGGGGCTCGGCCAGTACTTC. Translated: CASSAPQGLGQYF.

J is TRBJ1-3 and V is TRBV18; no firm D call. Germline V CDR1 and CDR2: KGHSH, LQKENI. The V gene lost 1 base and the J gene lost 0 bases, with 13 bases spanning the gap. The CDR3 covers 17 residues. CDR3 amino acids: CASSPQGSSYSGNTIYF. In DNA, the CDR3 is TGTGCCAGCTCACCACAGGGTAGCAGCTACTCTGGAAACACCATATATTTT.

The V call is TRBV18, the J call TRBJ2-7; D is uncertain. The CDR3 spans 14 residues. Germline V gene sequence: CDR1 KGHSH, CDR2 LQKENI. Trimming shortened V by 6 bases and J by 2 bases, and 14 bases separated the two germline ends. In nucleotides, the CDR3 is TGTGCCAGCTCCCTAGGAGCAGTTACCTACGAGCAGTACTTC. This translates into CASSLGAVTYEQYF.

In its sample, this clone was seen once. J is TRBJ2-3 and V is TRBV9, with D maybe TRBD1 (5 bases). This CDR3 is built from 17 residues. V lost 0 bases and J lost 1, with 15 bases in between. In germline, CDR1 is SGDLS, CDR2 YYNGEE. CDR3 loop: CASSVGLMGRGTDTQYF. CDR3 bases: TGTGCCAGCAGCGTAGGACTGATGGGCAGGGGCACAGATACGCAGTATTTT.

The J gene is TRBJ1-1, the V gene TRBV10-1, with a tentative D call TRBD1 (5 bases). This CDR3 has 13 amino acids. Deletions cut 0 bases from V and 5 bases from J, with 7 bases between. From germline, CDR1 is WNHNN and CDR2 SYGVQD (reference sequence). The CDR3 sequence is CASSESGTTEAFF. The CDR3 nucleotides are TGCGCCAGCAGTGAGTCTGGGACTACTGAAGCTTTCTTT.

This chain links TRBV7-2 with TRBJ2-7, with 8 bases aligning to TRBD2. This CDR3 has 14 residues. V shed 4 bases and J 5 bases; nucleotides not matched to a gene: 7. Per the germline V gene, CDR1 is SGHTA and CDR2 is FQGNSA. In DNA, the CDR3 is TGTGCCAGCAGCTCGGGACTAGTAACGGACGAGCAGTACTTC. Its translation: CASSSGLVTDEQYF.

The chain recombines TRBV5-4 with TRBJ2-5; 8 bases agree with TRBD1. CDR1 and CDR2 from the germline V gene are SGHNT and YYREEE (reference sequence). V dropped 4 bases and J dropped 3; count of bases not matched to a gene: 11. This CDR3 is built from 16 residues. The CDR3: CASSGRTGRGKETQYF. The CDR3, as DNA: TGTGCCAGCAGCGGAAGGACAGGGCGGGGAAAAGAGACCCAGTACTTC.

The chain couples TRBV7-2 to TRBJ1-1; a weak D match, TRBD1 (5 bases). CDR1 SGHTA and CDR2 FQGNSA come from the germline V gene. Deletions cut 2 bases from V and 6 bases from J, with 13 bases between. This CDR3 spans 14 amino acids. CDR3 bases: TGTGCCAGCAGCTTACAGGGACGGGTCTCTGAAGCTTTCTTT. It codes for CASSLQGRVSEAFF.

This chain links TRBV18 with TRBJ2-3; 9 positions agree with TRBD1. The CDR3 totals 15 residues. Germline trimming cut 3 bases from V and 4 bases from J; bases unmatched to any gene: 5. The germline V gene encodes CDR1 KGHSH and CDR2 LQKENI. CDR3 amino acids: CASSPGTGLSDTQYF. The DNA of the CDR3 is TGTGCCAGCTCACCCGGGACAGGGTTGTCAGATACGCAGTATTTT.

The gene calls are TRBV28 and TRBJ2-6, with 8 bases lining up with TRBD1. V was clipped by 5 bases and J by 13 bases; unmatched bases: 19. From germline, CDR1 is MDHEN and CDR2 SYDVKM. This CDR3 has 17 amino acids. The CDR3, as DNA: TGTGCCAGCAGTCCTTGGACAGGGCAACTTACCCAAGGGGTCCTGACTTTC. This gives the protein CASSPWTGQLTQGVLTF.

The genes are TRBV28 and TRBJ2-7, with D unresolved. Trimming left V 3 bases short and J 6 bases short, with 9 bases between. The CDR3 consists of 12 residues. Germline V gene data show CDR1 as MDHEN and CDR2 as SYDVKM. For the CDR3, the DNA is TGTGCCAGCAGTTTTTCGTGGGGCGAGCAGTACTTC. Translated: CASSFSWGEQYF.

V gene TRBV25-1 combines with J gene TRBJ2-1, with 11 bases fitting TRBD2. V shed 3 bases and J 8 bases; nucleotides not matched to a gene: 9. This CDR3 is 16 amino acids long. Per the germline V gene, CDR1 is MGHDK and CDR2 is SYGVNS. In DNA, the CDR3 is TGTGCCAGCAGTGAGTATAGCGGGAGGGCCCCGGATGAGCAGTTCTTC. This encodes CASSEYSGRAPDEQFF.

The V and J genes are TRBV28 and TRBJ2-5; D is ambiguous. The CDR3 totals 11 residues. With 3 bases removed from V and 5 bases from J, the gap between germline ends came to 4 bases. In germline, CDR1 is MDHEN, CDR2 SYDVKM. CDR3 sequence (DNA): TGTGCCAGCAGTTTCCGTGAGACCCAGTACTTC. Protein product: CASSFRETQYF.

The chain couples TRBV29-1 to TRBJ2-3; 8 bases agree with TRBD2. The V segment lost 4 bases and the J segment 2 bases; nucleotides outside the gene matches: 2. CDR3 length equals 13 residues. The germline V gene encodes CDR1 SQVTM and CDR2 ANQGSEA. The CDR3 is CSVAGGATDTQYF. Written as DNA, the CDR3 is TGCAGCGTTGCGGGGGGGGCCACAGATACGCAGTATTTT.